The 28 T cell receptor beta chains in this list originate from one sample, sequenced in a study of cytomegalovirus exposure and HLA in healthy donors. Sequencing was performed with immunoSEQ multiplex PCR; in TCRdb, only in-frame clones are kept and a portion is missing. The sample yields a few hundred thousand clones, 90% seen once. Sequenced material: PBMCs. The receptors stem from a woman aged 25 to 39 in good health and CMV-seronegative.

The chain employs TRBV27 and TRBJ1-4, with D maybe TRBD1 (5 bases). Germline lookup yields CDR1 MNHEY and CDR2 SMNVEV (reference sequence). This CDR3 is 15 amino acids long. V dropped 2 bases and J dropped 5 bases, with 12 bases sitting between them. The CDR3 coding sequence is TGTGCCAGCAGTTTACGCACGGGACCCAATGAAAAACTGTTTTTT. As protein: CASSLRTGPNEKLFF.

This rearrangement joins TRBV9 to TRBJ2-5, with TRBD2 as a possible D gene (6 bases). CDR3 length equals 14 residues. Trimming shortened V by 0 bases and J by 1 base, and 7 bases separated the two germline ends. Germline V gene lookup returns CDR1 SGDLS and CDR2 YYNGEE. The CDR3 loop is CASSVEGLQETQYF. The CDR3 region has the DNA TGTGCCAGCAGCGTAGAGGGACTCCAAGAGACCCAGTACTTC.

The rearrangement uses TRBV6-1 and TRBJ2-7; perhaps TRBD2 as D (5 bases). Trimming pared 3 bases from V and 4 bases from J, leaving 19 bases between. The CDR3 runs 16 residues. Germline V lookup: CDR1 MNHNS, CDR2 SASEGT. The CDR3 spells CASSDRRAGPPYEQYF. In DNA, the CDR3 is TGTGCCAGCAGTGATCGGCGGGCGGGTCCCCCATACGAGCAGTACTTC.

This chain connects TRBV4-1 to TRBJ2-3; D call uncertain. V was cut by 4 bases and J by 2 bases, with 1 base left in between. CDR3 length: 11 amino acids. In germline, CDR1 is MGHRA, CDR2 YSYEKL. CDR3 loop: CASSLTDTQYF. The CDR3 nucleotides are TGCGCCAGCAGCCTCACAGATACGCAGTATTTT.

This chain connects TRBV11-2 to TRBJ2-7; 10 nucleotides align to TRBD1. V was clipped by 2 bases and J by 5 bases; unmatched bases: 6. The CDR3 contains 15 residues. Germline V gene lookup returns CDR1 SGHAT and CDR2 FQNNGV. CDR3 sequence (DNA): TGTGCCAGCAGCTTAAGAGACAGGGGGCATCACGAGCAGTACTTC. It encodes CASSLRDRGHHEQYF.

CDR3 DNA: TGTGCCAGCAGTTTATCGGGACAGGGGTCTGCTGGGGCCAACGTCCTGACTTTC. Its translation is CASSLSGQGSAGANVLTF. J is TRBJ2-6 and V is TRBV27; 10 nucleotides line up with TRBD1. Germline loops: CDR1 MNHEY, CDR2 SMNVEV (reference sequence). The junction had 4 bases not matched to a gene; V was cut back by 0 bases and J by 2 bases. The CDR3 is 18 residues long.

This clone showed up just once. The chain is built from TRBV30 and TRBJ2-1; D gene ambiguous. V was trimmed by 4 bases and J by 2 bases, leaving 12 bases between them. Germline V gives CDR1 GTSNPN, CDR2 SVGIG (reference sequence). CDR3 length equals 14 residues. The CDR3 DNA reads as TGTGCCTGGACTGGAGCAAACACCTACAATGAGCAGTTCTTC. This sequence encodes CAWTGANTYNEQFF.

The chain recombines TRBV6-5 with TRBJ2-5, with D possibly being TRBD2 (5 bases). Per the germline V gene, CDR1 is MNHEY and CDR2 is SVGAGI. Between the trimmed V and J ends, which lost 6 bases and 5 bases, there was a span of 19 bases. There are 15 residues in the CDR3. CDR3 coding DNA: TGTGCCAGCAGCCCGACGGCCCTGGGCGGGGAGACCCAGTACTTC. This translates into CASSPTALGGETQYF.

The chain is built from TRBV4-1 and TRBJ2-3, with 10 bases aligning to TRBD1. The CDR3 spans 16 residues. Per germline, CDR1 MGHRA and CDR2 YSYEKL. Trimming cost V 1 base and J 5 bases; bases outside gene matches: 6. CDR3 protein: CASSQGGQGSGDTQYF. In nucleotides, the CDR3 is TGCGCCAGCAGCCAAGGGGGACAGGGGTCCGGAGATACGCAGTATTTT.

The J gene is TRBJ2-2, the V gene TRBV7-2; D unclear. Germline loops: CDR1 SGHTA, CDR2 FQGNSA. V was pared by 2 bases and J by 3 bases, with 10 bases between. This CDR3 region has 15 residues. This CDR3 reads CASSLRPGDTGELFF. CDR3 nucleotides: TGTGCCAGCAGCTTAAGGCCCGGAGACACCGGGGAGCTGTTTTTT.

This chain joins TRBV7-6 and TRBJ2-7, with D perhaps given as TRBD1 or TRBD2 (7 bases each). Trimming removed 4 bases from V and 4 bases from J, with 17 bases in between. There are 15 residues in the CDR3. CDR1 SGHVS and CDR2 FNYEAQ come from the germline V gene. The CDR3 DNA follows: TGTGCCAGCAGCTCTCAGGGGGGGGCCCTATACGAGCAGTACTTC. Its protein product is CASSSQGGALYEQYF.

The chain employs TRBV27 and TRBJ2-6, with D unclear. The CDR3 runs 16 residues. Deletions cut 7 bases from V and 0 bases from J, with 13 bases between. In germline, CDR1 is MNHEY, CDR2 SMNVEV (reference sequence). CDR3 residues: CASKSFANSGANVLTF. The CDR3 DNA sequence: TGTGCCAGCAAAAGTTTCGCAAACTCTGGGGCCAACGTCCTGACTTTC.

The chain employs TRBV27 and TRBJ2-1; 13 nucleotides align to TRBD2. The CDR3 runs 16 residues. Germline V gives CDR1 MNHEY, CDR2 SMNVEV (reference sequence). J was trimmed by 7 bases and V by 4 bases; bases with no gene match: 7. For the CDR3, the DNA is TGTGCCAGCAGTTCTAGGACTAGCGGGAGACTGAATGAGCAGTTCTTC. Translation gives CASSSRTSGRLNEQFF.

This chain joins TRBV13 and TRBJ2-1, with D perhaps matching TRBD1 (5 bases). Deletions cut 8 bases from V and 5 bases from J, with 10 bases between. This CDR3 contains 12 residues. Germline V lookup: CDR1 PRHDT, CDR2 FYEKMQ (reference sequence). CDR3: CASGLRDNEQFF. In DNA, the CDR3 is TGTGCCAGCGGTCTCAGGGACAATGAGCAGTTCTTC.

The chain joins TRBV19 to TRBJ2-1; TRBD1 agrees at 9 bases. This CDR3 is 16 amino acids long. V gave up 3 bases and J gave up 2 bases; unmatched junction bases: 5. The germline V gene has CDR1 LNHDA and CDR2 SQIVND (reference sequence). The CDR3 protein is CASSMGGDRAYNEQFF. The CDR3 nucleotides are TGTGCCAGTAGTATGGGGGGGGACAGGGCCTACAATGAGCAGTTCTTC.

The V gene is TRBV2, the J gene TRBJ2-1; 11 positions agree with TRBD2. This CDR3 has 16 amino acids. V lost 9 bases, J lost 9 bases, and 16 bases stayed unmatched. In germline, CDR1 is SNHLY, CDR2 FYNNEI. The CDR3 region is CASHSGRGPRYPEQFF. In nucleotides, the CDR3 is TGTGCCAGTCATAGCGGGAGGGGTCCCCGGTATCCTGAGCAGTTCTTC.

The chain is built from TRBV27 and TRBJ2-7; weak D call: TRBD1 (6 bases). The CDR3 consists of 13 residues. Germline values: CDR1 MNHEY, CDR2 SMNVEV (reference sequence). Trimming removed 6 bases from V and 2 bases from J, with 11 bases in between. The CDR3 loop reads CASSTTGAYEQYF. The CDR3 coding sequence is TGTGCCAGCAGCACGACAGGAGCCTACGAGCAGTACTTC.

This clone was seen a single time. This chain uses TRBV7-6 with TRBJ2-7; TRBD1 matches 9 bases. This CDR3 is built from 14 residues. Germline values: CDR1 SGHVS, CDR2 FNYEAQ. Trimming at V came to 5 bases and at J to 0 bases, leaving 2 bases not matched to a gene. CDR3 in amino acids: CASSGQGPSYEQYF. The CDR3 DNA reads as TGTGCCAGCAGCGGACAGGGGCCCTCCTACGAGCAGTACTTC. The full variable domain, rest sourced from reference TRBV7-6 and TRBJ2-7, is GAGVSQSPRYKVTKRGQDVALRCDPISGHVSLYWYRQALGQGPEFLTYFNYEAQQDKSGLPNDRFSAERPEGSISTLTIQRTEQRDSAMYRCASSGQGPSYEQYFGPGTRLTVT.

The genes are TRBV29-1 and TRBJ2-5, with D possibly being TRBD1 (8 bases). Germline V lookup: CDR1 SQVTM, CDR2 ANQGSEA. This CDR3 comprises 15 residues. V was pared by 5 bases and J by 4 bases, with 20 bases between. The DNA for the CDR3 is TGCAGCGTTACGAAAACAGGGGGGGAGGGAGAGACCCAGTACTTC. Amino acids: CSVTKTGGEGETQYF.

This chain uses TRBV11-2 with TRBJ2-1, with D maybe TRBD2 (7 bases). The CDR3 contains 16 residues. Germline CDR1 SGHAT, CDR2 FQNNGV. V lost 6 bases, J lost 8 bases, and 23 bases lay in between. CDR3 bases: TGTGCCAGCAGATCTTGGGGGGGCGGAGGTCGTTATGAGCAGTTCTTC. As protein: CASRSWGGGGRYEQFF.

The chain links TRBV28 to TRBJ1-1; 9 nucleotides agree with TRBD1. This CDR3 region has 16 residues. Per the germline V gene, CDR1 is MDHEN and CDR2 is SYDVKM. Trimming removed 1 base from V and 4 bases from J; junction bases left unmatched: 7. CDR3 residues: CASSLYGTGSGTEAFF. In DNA, the CDR3 is TGTGCCAGCAGTTTATACGGGACAGGGAGTGGCACTGAAGCTTTCTTT.

The chain carries TRBV7-8 and TRBJ2-1; D is perhaps TRBD1 (6 bases). V gave up 0 bases and J gave up 10 bases, with 10 bases separating them. The V gene's germline CDR1 is SGHVS and CDR2 FQNEAQ. This CDR3 contains 13 residues. The CDR3 nucleotides read TGTGCCAGCAGCTTAGCACAGGGCTGGGAGCAGTTCTTC. Amino acids: CASSLAQGWEQFF.

A word on this clone: The junction and the germline gene differ at one end; a read error may be behind it. The chain uses TRBV7-9 and TRBJ1-2; 9 nucleotides match TRBD1. This CDR3 contains 14 residues. Germline V lookup: CDR1 SEHNR, CDR2 FQNEAQ (reference sequence). CDR3 region: CASSLAGTGRVFAF. CDR3 sequence (DNA): TGTGCCAGCAGCTTAGCCGGGACAGGGAGGGTCTTCGCCTTC.

The chain carries TRBV18 and TRBJ2-1; TRBD2 matches 11 bases. This CDR3 is 15 amino acids long. The ends lost 3 bases at V and 9 bases at J; junction bases unmatched: 7. In germline, CDR1 is KGHSH, CDR2 LQKENI. The CDR3 nucleotides read TGTGCCAGCTCACCCCTGGGACTAGCGGTTGCTGAGCAGTTCTTC. Translated, it gives CASSPLGLAVAEQFF.

V usage is TRBV6-9 and J usage is TRBJ2-7; 11 nucleotides agree with TRBD2. This CDR3 is built from 18 residues. CDR1 MNHGY and CDR2 SVAAGI come from the germline V gene. Trimming took 6 bases from V and 0 from J; bases not matched to a gene: 13. CDR3 region: CASRSTGLAVPHSYEQYF. In DNA form, the CDR3 reads TGTGCCAGCAGGTCTACGGGACTAGCGGTTCCACACTCCTACGAGCAGTACTTC.

The rearrangement links TRBV28 to TRBJ2-7, with 8 positions matching TRBD1. The CDR3 has 15 amino acids. Germline-derived CDR1 and CDR2 are MDHEN and SYDVKM. Unmatched junction bases numbered 7, after V lost 6 bases and J lost 0 bases. For the CDR3, the DNA is TGTGCCAGCAGGCCCTGGACAGGGCCCTCCTACGAGCAGTACTTC. It is translated as CASRPWTGPSYEQYF. The full variable domain, its missing parts supplied by reference TRBV28 and TRBJ2-7, is DVKVTQSSRYLVKRTGEKVFLECVQDMDHENMFWYRQDPGLGLRLIYFSYDVKMKEKGDIPEGYSVSREKKERFSLILESASTNQTSMYLCASRPWTGPSYEQYFGPGTRLTVT.

V gene TRBV6-1 combines with J gene TRBJ2-2; D ambiguous. The CDR3 totals 13 residues. Germline CDR1 and CDR2: MNHNS and SASEGT. Between the trimmed V and J ends, which lost 10 bases and 5 bases, there was a span of 14 bases. CDR3 sequence (DNA): TGTGCCACGAAGGGAACCCTAACCGGGGAGCTGTTTTTT. This gives the protein CATKGTLTGELFF.

CDR3 in amino acids: CASSVGSANVETQYF. Written as DNA, the CDR3 is TGTGCCAGCAGCGTGGGGTCTGCAAATGTAGAGACCCAGTACTTC. The chain recombines TRBV9 with TRBJ2-5, with D uncertain. Germline V gene sequence: CDR1 SGDLS, CDR2 YYNGEE. The CDR3 is made up of 15 amino acids. Trimming stripped 2 bases from V and 4 bases from J, with 15 bases between.